This is a list of T cell receptor beta chains from one sample in a study of blood T cell repertoires in COVID-19. Repertoires were generated with immunoSEQ multiplex PCR, while TCRdb's copy carries only in-frame clones and drops some. The sample carries about 16,000 clones, approximately 93% recorded once. The sequencing sample was made of peripheral blood. Source of these receptors: a human donor in a cohort sampled during active COVID-19. CDR3s include the opening cysteine and the closing phenylalanine or tryptophan. The order of the fields is CDR3 DNA, CDR3 protein, V gene, J gene, D gene, clone size, CDR3 length. A D gene is named only where the DNA matches it firmly. Rows may omit the clone size; those that give it use once, few, many or a size class.

cdr3_nt: TGCGCCAGCAGCTTGGCCCCAGGGTTAGGGGATGAGCAGTTCTTC
cdr3_aa: CASSLAPGLGDEQFF
v_call: TRBV5-1
j_call: TRBJ2-1
d_call: -
clone_size: -
cdr3_length: 15

cdr3_nt: TGTGCCAGTAGTTGGGCCGAGAACACTGAAGCTTTCTTT
cdr3_aa: CASSWAENTEAFF
v_call: TRBV19
j_call: TRBJ1-1
d_call: -
clone_size: -
cdr3_length: 13

cdr3_nt: TGTGCCAGCAGCAGACTAGCGGGTACAGTCTCCTACAATGAGCAGTTCTTC
cdr3_aa: CASSRLAGTVSYNEQFF
v_call: TRBV11-2
j_call: TRBJ2-1
d_call: TRBD2
clone_size: -
cdr3_length: 17

cdr3_nt: TGTGCCACCAGTGATTTGGGACCGGGAGGGTTGAATGAGCAGTTCTTC
cdr3_aa: CATSDLGPGGLNEQFF
v_call: TRBV24-1
j_call: TRBJ2-1
d_call: TRBD2
clone_size: -
cdr3_length: 16

cdr3_nt: TGTGCTAGGGACAGGGTGCGGGAAAGGATGCAGTACTTC
cdr3_aa: CARDRVRERMQYF
v_call: TRBV7-5
j_call: TRBJ2-7
d_call: -
clone_size: -
cdr3_length: 13

cdr3_nt: TGCGCCAGCAGTGAGGCGAGGGGGCTAAACACTGAAGCTTTCTTT
cdr3_aa: CASSEARGLNTEAFF
v_call: TRBV10-1
j_call: TRBJ1-1
d_call: TRBD1
clone_size: -
cdr3_length: 15

cdr3_nt: TGTGCCTGGAGTATGCCCCGTCAGGGAGCTTTCTTT
cdr3_aa: CAWSMPRQGAFF
v_call: TRBV30
j_call: TRBJ1-1
d_call: -
clone_size: -
cdr3_length: 12

cdr3_nt: TGTGCCACCAAACTTACTAGCGATCGGACCGGGGAGCTGTTTTTT
cdr3_aa: CATKLTSDRTGELFF
v_call: TRBV7-2
j_call: TRBJ2-2
d_call: TRBD2
clone_size: -
cdr3_length: 15

cdr3_nt: TGCGCCAGCAGCCAATTCGGGACAGTCCACACTGAAGCTTTCTTT
cdr3_aa: CASSQFGTVHTEAFF
v_call: TRBV4-1
j_call: TRBJ1-1
d_call: TRBD1
clone_size: once
cdr3_length: 15

cdr3_nt: TGTGCCAGCAGCTTAACCGCCTACACAGATACGCAGTATTTT
cdr3_aa: CASSLTAYTDTQYF
v_call: TRBV11-2
j_call: TRBJ2-3
d_call: -
clone_size: once
cdr3_length: 14

cdr3_nt: TGTGCCAGCAGTTTAACAGAACACAATGAGCAGTTCTTC
cdr3_aa: CASSLTEHNEQFF
v_call: TRBV27
j_call: TRBJ2-1
d_call: -
clone_size: -
cdr3_length: 13

cdr3_nt: TGTGCCAGCAGCCCCGTCAGGGTAGGAACCGGGGAGCTGTTTTTT
cdr3_aa: CASSPVRVGTGELFF
v_call: TRBV5-6
j_call: TRBJ2-2
d_call: -
clone_size: -
cdr3_length: 15

cdr3_nt: TGTGCCAGCAGACCGGACAGGGGGCAGGATCAGCCCCAGCATTTT
cdr3_aa: CASRPDRGQDQPQHF
v_call: TRBV6-5
j_call: TRBJ1-5
d_call: TRBD1
clone_size: -
cdr3_length: 15

cdr3_nt: TGTGCCAGCAGCATTGTCACGGGACAGGCCTACGAGCAGTACTTC
cdr3_aa: CASSIVTGQAYEQYF
v_call: TRBV13
j_call: TRBJ2-7
d_call: TRBD1
clone_size: -
cdr3_length: 15

cdr3_nt: TGTGCCAGCAGCGCGGGACTAGCGCTTCTGAATGAGCAGTTCTTC
cdr3_aa: CASSAGLALLNEQFF
v_call: TRBV9
j_call: TRBJ2-1
d_call: TRBD2
clone_size: -
cdr3_length: 15

cdr3_nt: TGTGCCAGCAGTTTATCAGGGCCAAGCGCGCAGTTCTTC
cdr3_aa: CASSLSGPSAQFF
v_call: TRBV12-3/TRBV12-4
j_call: TRBJ2-1
d_call: -
clone_size: -
cdr3_length: 13

cdr3_nt: TGTGCCAGCAGTTCTAGGGGTTACGGGGAGCTGTTTTTT
cdr3_aa: CASSSRGYGELFF
v_call: TRBV27
j_call: TRBJ2-2
d_call: -
clone_size: -
cdr3_length: 13

cdr3_nt: TGTGCCAGCAGCACCGGGACCTACAATGAGCAGTTCTTC
cdr3_aa: CASSTGTYNEQFF
v_call: TRBV5-6
j_call: TRBJ2-1
d_call: -
clone_size: -
cdr3_length: 13

cdr3_nt: TGTGCCAGCAGCGACGGGGGGCCCAGCTCCTACGAGCAGTACTTC
cdr3_aa: CASSDGGPSSYEQYF
v_call: TRBV9
j_call: TRBJ2-7
d_call: -
clone_size: -
cdr3_length: 15

cdr3_nt: TGTGCCAGCAGCGTAGGGGGGGGCTCTGGAAACACCATATATTTT
cdr3_aa: CASSVGGGSGNTIYF
v_call: TRBV9
j_call: TRBJ1-3
d_call: -
clone_size: -
cdr3_length: 15

cdr3_nt: TGTGCCAGCAGTTACTCTATCAGCGTTAATGAAAAACTGTTTTTT
cdr3_aa: CASSYSISVNEKLFF
v_call: TRBV6-6
j_call: TRBJ1-4
d_call: -
clone_size: -
cdr3_length: 15

cdr3_nt: TGTGCCAGCAGCTTTACAGGGCAAACCTACGAGCAGTACTTC
cdr3_aa: CASSFTGQTYEQYF
v_call: TRBV7-9
j_call: TRBJ2-7
d_call: -
clone_size: -
cdr3_length: 14

cdr3_nt: TGTGCCAGCAGCTCCATCGGCGGTTCTAACTATGGCTACACCTTC
cdr3_aa: CASSSIGGSNYGYTF
v_call: TRBV11-2
j_call: TRBJ1-2
d_call: -
clone_size: -
cdr3_length: 15

cdr3_nt: TGTGCCACCGATGGGGGCACGACTGAAGCTTTCTTT
cdr3_aa: CATDGGTTEAFF
v_call: TRBV15
j_call: TRBJ1-1
d_call: -
clone_size: -
cdr3_length: 12

cdr3_nt: TGCAGCGCGACCGATGGACAGTACTCCTACGAGCAGTACTTC
cdr3_aa: CSATDGQYSYEQYF
v_call: TRBV29-1
j_call: TRBJ2-7
d_call: -
clone_size: once
cdr3_length: 14

cdr3_nt: TGTGCCAGCAGTAGCACTAGCGGGAGGGTCCAAATCCAGGCCGAGCAGTACTTC
cdr3_aa: CASSSTSGRVQIQAEQYF
v_call: TRBV6-7
j_call: TRBJ2-7
d_call: TRBD2
clone_size: -
cdr3_length: 18

cdr3_nt: TGTGCCAGCAGCTTGGTCTTAGGACAGGGGAATAATTCACCCCTCCACTTT
cdr3_aa: CASSLVLGQGNNSPLHF
v_call: TRBV5-4
j_call: TRBJ1-6
d_call: TRBD1
clone_size: -
cdr3_length: 17

cdr3_nt: TGCGCCAGCAGTCGCGGCGCCGGGACTAGCGGGCTCAACATTCAGTACTTC
cdr3_aa: CASSRGAGTSGLNIQYF
v_call: TRBV10-1
j_call: TRBJ2-4
d_call: TRBD2
clone_size: -
cdr3_length: 17

cdr3_nt: TGTGCCAGCAGCTCGCCAACAGGGGGAGAACACACTGAAGCTTTCTTT
cdr3_aa: CASSSPTGGEHTEAFF
v_call: TRBV5-4
j_call: TRBJ1-1
d_call: TRBD1
clone_size: -
cdr3_length: 16

cdr3_nt: TGTGCCAGCAGGTACAGGGCGAACACTGAAGCTTTCTTT
cdr3_aa: CASRYRANTEAFF
v_call: TRBV7-9
j_call: TRBJ1-1
d_call: -
clone_size: -
cdr3_length: 13

cdr3_nt: TGTGCCAGCAGCGTAGAGGGACAGGGTCGGACTGAAGCTTTCTTT
cdr3_aa: CASSVEGQGRTEAFF
v_call: TRBV9
j_call: TRBJ1-1
d_call: TRBD1
clone_size: -
cdr3_length: 15

cdr3_nt: TGTGCCAGCAGTGGACAAATAGCGGGAGGGCGGAAAGAGACCCAGTACTTC
cdr3_aa: CASSGQIAGGRKETQYF
v_call: TRBV2
j_call: TRBJ2-5
d_call: TRBD2
clone_size: -
cdr3_length: 17

cdr3_nt: TGCAGCGTTGAAGAGGGCGGGGGCACCGGGGAGCTGTTTTTT
cdr3_aa: CSVEEGGGTGELFF
v_call: TRBV29-1
j_call: TRBJ2-2
d_call: TRBD2
clone_size: -
cdr3_length: 14

cdr3_nt: TGTGCCAGCAGTAGGACAGGGCGTAACTATGGCTACACCTTC
cdr3_aa: CASSRTGRNYGYTF
v_call: TRBV6-2/TRBV6-3
j_call: TRBJ1-2
d_call: TRBD1
clone_size: -
cdr3_length: 14

cdr3_nt: TGTGCCAGTAGTAGCGGGGGGGGCTCCTACGAGCAGTACTTC
cdr3_aa: CASSSGGGSYEQYF
v_call: TRBV19
j_call: TRBJ2-7
d_call: TRBD2
clone_size: -
cdr3_length: 14

cdr3_nt: TGTGCCAGCAGCGTAGGTGGGGGGATAAACACTGAAGCTTTCTTT
cdr3_aa: CASSVGGGINTEAFF
v_call: TRBV9
j_call: TRBJ1-1
d_call: -
clone_size: -
cdr3_length: 15

cdr3_nt: TGTGCCAGCCACTCTACTGGACAGGCCCATGGCTACACCTTC
cdr3_aa: CASHSTGQAHGYTF
v_call: TRBV6-5
j_call: TRBJ1-2
d_call: TRBD1
clone_size: once
cdr3_length: 14

cdr3_nt: TGTGCCAGTAGATACGGGGGGACGGATGAGCAGTTCTTC
cdr3_aa: CASRYGGTDEQFF
v_call: TRBV19
j_call: TRBJ2-1
d_call: TRBD2
clone_size: -
cdr3_length: 13

cdr3_nt: TGTGCCAGCAGCGCTGGGACTTACGAGCAGTACTTC
cdr3_aa: CASSAGTYEQYF
v_call: TRBV7-9
j_call: TRBJ2-7
d_call: -
clone_size: -
cdr3_length: 12

cdr3_nt: TGTGCCAGCAGCCTACGGGACAGGGAAGCCGGGGAGCTGTTTTTT
cdr3_aa: CASSLRDREAGELFF
v_call: TRBV11-2
j_call: TRBJ2-2
d_call: TRBD1
clone_size: -
cdr3_length: 15